The 14 T cell receptor beta chains presented below share a single source sample, sequenced in a study of cytotoxic CD8 clonotypes in ibrutinib-treated CLL. Some clones are missing from TCRdb's copy, which holds only in-frame ones; the method was immunoSEQ multiplex PCR. The data hold about 200,000 clones, with roughly 72% observed a single time. Sequencing was performed on PBMCs, taken after 24 months of ibrutinib treatment. The origin of the receptors is a human donor with chronic lymphocytic leukemia.

This clone was counted a few times. The chain combines TRBV6-1 with TRBJ2-7; D remains ambiguous. CDR3 size: 11 residues. Germline assignment: CDR1 MNHNS and CDR2 SASEGT. Trimming pared 5 bases from V and 1 base from J, leaving 3 bases between. The CDR3 sequence is CASSRSYEQYF. The CDR3 region has the DNA TGTGCCAGCAGTCGATCCTACGAGCAGTACTTC.

The CDR3: CASRETSGIETQYF. DNA of the CDR3: TGTGCCAGCAGGGAGACTAGCGGGATCGAGACCCAGTACTTC. The chain couples TRBV25-1 to TRBJ2-5; 11 bases fit TRBD2. There are 14 residues in the CDR3. V trimming: 6 bases; J trimming: 5 bases; junction bases outside the gene matches: 5. Germline assignment: CDR1 MGHDK and CDR2 SYGVNS.

The chain couples TRBV11-3 to TRBJ1-1; D call uncertain. Germline lookup yields CDR1 SGHNT and CDR2 YENEEA. Deletions cut 1 base from V and 2 bases from J, with 5 bases between. The length of the CDR3 is 13 residues. Here the CDR3 reads CASSLGDNTEAFF. CDR3 nucleotide sequence: TGTGCCAGCAGCTTAGGAGATAACACTGAAGCTTTCTTT.

The chain uses TRBV5-4 and TRBJ2-2, with TRBD1 matching 9 bases. The germline V gene has CDR1 SGHNT and CDR2 YYREEE (reference sequence). The CDR3 length is 14 residues. V lost 4 bases and J lost 8; bases outside the gene matches: 6. CDR3 region: CASSIKQGAGELFF. CDR3 coding DNA: TGTGCCAGCAGCATAAAACAGGGGGCAGGGGAGCTGTTTTTT.

The genes are TRBV30 and TRBJ2-5; either TRBD1 or TRBD2 may supply D (5 bases each). There are 14 residues in the CDR3. Trimming removed 2 bases from V and 5 bases from J, with 15 bases in between. Germline V CDR1 and CDR2: GTSNPN, SVGIG (reference sequence). The CDR3 loop is CAWSIGTSGETQYF. DNA for the CDR3: TGTGCCTGGAGTATCGGGACCAGTGGGGAGACCCAGTACTTC.

This CDR3 is CSVVDRVRANNEQFF. CDR3 in DNA: TGCAGCGTTGTGGACAGGGTAAGGGCGAACAATGAGCAGTTCTTC. V is TRBV29-1 and J is TRBJ2-1; 8 bases fit TRBD1. This CDR3 is 15 amino acids long. Germline assignment: CDR1 SQVTM and CDR2 ANQGSEA. Unmatched junction bases numbered 10, after V lost 4 bases and J lost 5 bases.

The V and J genes are TRBV2 and TRBJ1-5; D is uncertain. The ends were cut back, 6 bases at V and 2 bases at J, with 5 bases in the middle. This CDR3 has 12 amino acids. The germline V gene encodes CDR1 SNHLY and CDR2 FYNNEI. This chain's CDR3 is CASSGGNQPQHF. CDR3 nucleotides: TGTGCCAGCAGCGGTGGCAATCAGCCCCAGCATTTT.

The V call is TRBV9, the J call TRBJ2-3; D is uncertain. The CDR3 spans 13 residues. Germline V CDR1 and CDR2: SGDLS, YYNGEE. V lost 0 bases to trimming and J lost 5 bases, with 7 bases between them. The CDR3 nucleotides are TGTGCCAGCAGCGTAGAGGCAGAAGATACGCAGTATTTT. It yields the protein CASSVEAEDTQYF. The full variable domain, in which reference TRBV9 and TRBJ2-3 provide the parts outside the CDR3, is DSGVTQTPKHLITATGQRVTLRCSPRSGDLSVYWYQQSLDQGLQFLIQYYNGEERAKGNILERFSAQQFPDLHSELNLSSLELGDSALYFCASSVEAEDTQYFGPGTRLTVL.

This sequence joins TRBV9 and TRBJ2-7, with D unclear. Per germline, CDR1 SGDLS and CDR2 YYNGEE. The V and J ends lost 7 bases and 4 bases respectively, with 18 bases between them. The CDR3 sequence is 14 residues long. The CDR3 loop is CASPVGSRSYEQYF. The CDR3 DNA is TGTGCCAGCCCCGTAGGCTCCCGGTCATACGAGCAGTACTTC. Combining the CDR3 with reference TRBV9 and TRBJ2-7 gives the whole variable domain DSGVTQTPKHLITATGQRVTLRCSPRSGDLSVYWYQQSLDQGLQFLIQYYNGEERAKGNILERFSAQQFPDLHSELNLSSLELGDSALYFCASPVGSRSYEQYFGPGTRLTVT.

This chain uses TRBV27 with TRBJ2-5, with D possibly TRBD1 on 6 matching bases. Deletions cut 5 bases from V and 0 bases from J, with 13 bases between. Per the germline V gene, CDR1 is MNHEY and CDR2 is SMNVEV (reference sequence). The CDR3 contains 15 residues. The CDR3 nucleotides read TGTGCCAGCAGTAGCGAACAGGGAAACCAAGAGACCCAGTACTTC. It encodes CASSSEQGNQETQYF.

The chain employs TRBV18 and TRBJ1-4, with 9 nucleotides matching TRBD1. Germline V lookup: CDR1 KGHSH, CDR2 LQKENI. V lost 4 bases, J lost 7 bases, and 7 bases stayed unmatched. The CDR3 covers 15 residues. CDR3 region: CASSHPGTGREKLFF. Here the CDR3 DNA reads TGTGCCAGCTCACACCCCGGGACAGGGCGTGAAAAACTGTTTTTT.

V gene TRBV11-2 combines with J gene TRBJ2-3; D gene uncertain. Trimming took 0 bases from V and 6 from J, leaving 7 bases between them. Germline CDR1 reads SGHAT; CDR2 reads FQNNGV. This CDR3 has 13 residues. The DNA for the CDR3 is TGTGCCAGCAGCTTAGATCCAATGGATACGCAGTATTTT. This translates into CASSLDPMDTQYF. The variable domain in full, with the rest retrieved from reference TRBV11-2 and TRBJ2-3, is EAGVAQSPRYKIIEKRQSVAFWCNPISGHATLYWYQQILGQGPKLLIQFQNNGVVDDSQLPKDRFSAERLKGVDSTLKIQPAKLEDSAVYLCASSLDPMDTQYFGPGTRLTVL.

The genes are TRBV5-1 and TRBJ2-3; D may correspond to TRBD1 or TRBD2 (7 bases each). The CDR3 spans 17 residues. Germline V gives CDR1 SGHRS, CDR2 YFSETQ. V lost 4 bases and J 6 bases, leaving 24 bases between the germline ends. CDR3 bases: TGCGCCAGCAGCCCAGGGGGGGTTGCGGGGACAACGGATACGCAGTATTTT. Residues: CASSPGGVAGTTDTQYF.

This clone was counted between two and nine times. The chain combines TRBV7-8 with TRBJ1-3; D unresolved. In germline, CDR1 is SGHVS, CDR2 FQNEAQ. CDR3 length: 12 amino acids. Trimming removed 7 bases at V and 2 bases at J, with 6 bases between. The chain's CDR3 is CASTSPGNTIYF. DNA for the CDR3: TGTGCCAGCACCTCCCCTGGAAACACCATATATTTT. Looking up the rest from reference TRBV7-8 and TRBJ1-3 gives the full variable domain: GAGVSQSPRYKVAKRGQDVALRCDPISGHVSLFWYQQALGQGPEFLTYFQNEAQLDKSGLPSDRFFAERPEGSVSTLKIQRTQQEDSAVYLCASTSPGNTIYFGEGSWLTVV.